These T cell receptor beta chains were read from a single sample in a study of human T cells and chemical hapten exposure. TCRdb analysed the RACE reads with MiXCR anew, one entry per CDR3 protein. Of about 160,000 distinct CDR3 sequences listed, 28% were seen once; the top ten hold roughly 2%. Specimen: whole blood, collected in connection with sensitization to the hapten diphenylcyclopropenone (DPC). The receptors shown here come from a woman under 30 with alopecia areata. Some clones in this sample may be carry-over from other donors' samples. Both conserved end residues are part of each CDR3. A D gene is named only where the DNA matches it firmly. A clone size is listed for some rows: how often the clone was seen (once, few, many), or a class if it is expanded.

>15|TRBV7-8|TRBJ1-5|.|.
CASSYTQGPSVPQHF
TGTGCCAGCAGCTACACTCAGGGCCCCTCTGTGCCCCAGCATTTT
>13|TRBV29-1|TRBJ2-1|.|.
CSVEGPGMNEQFF
TGCAGCGTTGAAGGCCCAGGGATGAATGAGCAGTTCTTC
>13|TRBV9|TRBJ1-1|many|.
CASSVTLNTEAFF
TGTGCCAGCAGCGTAACGTTGAACACTGAAGCTTTCTTT
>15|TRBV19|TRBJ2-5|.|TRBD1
CASSIGQGTGETQYF
TGTGCCAGTAGTATCGGACAGGGGACGGGTGAGACCCAGTACTTC
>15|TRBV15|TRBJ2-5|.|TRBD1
CATSRAGTGKETQYF
TGTGCCACCAGCAGAGCCGGGACAGGGAAAGAGACCCAGTATTTC
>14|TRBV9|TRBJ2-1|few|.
CASSLFLSEGEQFF
TGTGCCAGCAGCTTATTCCTTAGTGAGGGTGAGCAGTTCTTC
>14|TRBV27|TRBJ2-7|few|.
CASSLYASSYEQYF
TGTGCCAGCAGTTTATACGCGAGCTCCTACGAGCAGTACTTC
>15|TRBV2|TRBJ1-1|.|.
CASLWGGTLNTEAFF
TGTGCCAGCTTATGGGGGGGGACTCTGAACACTGAAGCTTTCTTT
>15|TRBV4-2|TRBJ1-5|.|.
CASSQDTRWNQPQHF
TGTGCCAGCAGCCAAGATACCCGATGGAATCAGCCCCAGCATTTT
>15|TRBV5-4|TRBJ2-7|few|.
CASSPESRGSYEQYF
TGTGCCAGCAGCCCGGAGAGTAGGGGTTCCTACGAGCAGTACTTC
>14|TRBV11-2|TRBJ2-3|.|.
CASVGAVSTDTQYF
TGTGCCAGCGTTGGGGCGGTTAGCACAGATACGCAGTATTTT
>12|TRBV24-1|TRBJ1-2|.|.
CATSDNARGYTF
TGTGCCACCAGTGATAATGCCCGAGGCTACACCTTC
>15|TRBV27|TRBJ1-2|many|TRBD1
CASSPTGQGSNGYTF
TGTGCCAGCAGTCCCACGGGACAGGGATCCAATGGCTACACCTTC
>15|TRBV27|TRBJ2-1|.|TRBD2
CASSSVGLASAEQFF
TGTGCCAGCAGTAGCGTAGGACTAGCGTCCGCTGAGCAGTTCTTC
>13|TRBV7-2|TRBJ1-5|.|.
CASSLTGNQPQHF
TGTGCCAGCAGCTTAACGGGGAATCAGCCCCAGCATTTT
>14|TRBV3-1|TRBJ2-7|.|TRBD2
CASSHPGLADEQYF
TGTGCCAGCAGCCACCCGGGACTAGCGGACGAGCAGTACTTC
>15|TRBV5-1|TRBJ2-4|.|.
CASSLFSDLGDIQYF
TGCGCCAGCAGCTTGTTTTCCGACCTGGGGGACATTCAGTACTTC
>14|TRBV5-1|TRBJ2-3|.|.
CASSLNRDTDTQYF
TGCGCCAGCAGCTTGAACAGGGATACAGATACGCAGTATTTT
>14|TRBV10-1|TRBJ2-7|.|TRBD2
CAAVKRGPTYEQYF
TGCGCCGCCGTAAAGCGGGGGCCCACCTACGAGCAGTACTTC
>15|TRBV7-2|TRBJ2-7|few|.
CASSYKAGTTYEQYF
TGTGCCAGCAGCTATAAAGCGGGGACAACATACGAGCAGTACTTC
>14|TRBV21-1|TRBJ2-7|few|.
CASSKVPLDYEQYF
TGTGCCAGCAGCAAGGTCCCCTTGGACTACGAGCAGTACTTC
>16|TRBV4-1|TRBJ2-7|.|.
CASSQDRGGAYYEQYF
TGCGCCAGCAGCCAAGATAGGGGGGGGGCTTACTACGAGCAGTACTTC
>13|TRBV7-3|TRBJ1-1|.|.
CASSQGVSAEAFF
TGTGCCAGCAGCCAAGGCGTGAGCGCTGAAGCTTTCTTT
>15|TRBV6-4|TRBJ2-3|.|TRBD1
CASRDRGVSTDTQYF
TGTGCCAGCCGGGACAGGGGGGTGAGCACAGATACGCAGTATTTT
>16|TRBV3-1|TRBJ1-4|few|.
CASSQVAAATNEKLFF
TGTGCCAGCAGCCAAGTTGCGGCAGCAACTAATGAAAAACTGTTTTTT
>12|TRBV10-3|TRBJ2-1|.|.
CAISGSTDEQFF
TGTGCCATCAGTGGTAGTACCGATGAGCAGTTCTTC
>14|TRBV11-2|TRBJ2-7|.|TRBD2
CASSLTSASYEQYF
TGTGCCAGCTCCCTAACTAGCGCCTCCTACGAGCAGTACTTC
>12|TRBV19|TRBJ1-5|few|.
CATSLWGQPQHF
TGTGCCACCAGTTTATGGGGCCAGCCCCAGCATTTT
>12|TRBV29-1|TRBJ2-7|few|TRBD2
CSVGREGHEQYF
TGCAGCGTTGGGCGGGAGGGACACGAGCAGTACTTC
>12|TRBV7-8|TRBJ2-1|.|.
CASSLDRREQFF
TGTGCCAGCAGCTTAGATCGCCGCGAGCAGTTCTTC
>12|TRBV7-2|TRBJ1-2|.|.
CASSLGLYGYTF
TGTGCCAGCAGCCTGGGCCTCTATGGCTACACCTTC
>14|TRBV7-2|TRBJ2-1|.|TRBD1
CASSRDRGLNEQFF
TGTGCCAGCAGCCGGGACAGGGGACTTAATGAGCAGTTCTTC
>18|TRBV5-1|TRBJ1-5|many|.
CASSLAPIGAYSNQPQHF
TGCGCCAGCAGCTTGGCTCCCATCGGGGCTTATAGCAATCAGCCCCAGCATTTT
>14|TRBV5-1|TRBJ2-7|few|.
CASSLQGTAYEQYF
TGCGCCAGCAGCTTGCAAGGGACCGCGTACGAGCAGTACTTC
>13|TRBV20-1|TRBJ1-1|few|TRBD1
CSARTGVFAEAFF
TGCAGTGCTAGAACAGGGGTGTTCGCTGAAGCTTTCTTT
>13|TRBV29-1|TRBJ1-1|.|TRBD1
CSAGQGALVEAFF
TGCAGCGCGGGACAGGGGGCGTTGGTTGAAGCTTTCTTT
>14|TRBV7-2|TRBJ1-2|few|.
CASSLSPGVDGYTF
TGTGCCAGCAGCTTATCCCCAGGGGTCGACGGCTACACCTTC
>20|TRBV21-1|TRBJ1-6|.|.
CASSKDPRPTRVSYNSPLHF
TGTGCCAGCAGCAAAGACCCCAGGCCCACCAGAGTCTCCTATAATTCACCCCTCCACTTT
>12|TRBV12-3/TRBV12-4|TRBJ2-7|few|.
CASSLADYEQYF
TGTGCCAGCAGTTTGGCGGACTACGAGCAGTACTTC
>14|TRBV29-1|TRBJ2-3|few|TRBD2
CSVEPSGGGDTQYF
TGCAGCGTTGAACCTAGCGGGGGCGGAGATACGCAGTATTTT
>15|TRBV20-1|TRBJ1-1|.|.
CSAPPSKGRATEAFF
TGCAGTGCTCCGCCCTCTAAGGGCAGGGCAACTGAAGCTTTCTTT
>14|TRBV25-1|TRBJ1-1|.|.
CASSDWGRGTEAFF
TGTGCCAGCAGTGACTGGGGTCGTGGTACTGAAGCTTTCTTT